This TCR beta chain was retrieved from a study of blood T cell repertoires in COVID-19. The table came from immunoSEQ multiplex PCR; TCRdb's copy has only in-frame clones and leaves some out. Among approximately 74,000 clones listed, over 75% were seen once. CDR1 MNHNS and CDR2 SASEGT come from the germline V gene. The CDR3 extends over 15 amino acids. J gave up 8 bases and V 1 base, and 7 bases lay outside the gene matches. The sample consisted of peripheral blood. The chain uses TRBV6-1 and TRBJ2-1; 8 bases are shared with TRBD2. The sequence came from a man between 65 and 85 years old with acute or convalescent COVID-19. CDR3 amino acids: CASSEGSGGPYEQFF. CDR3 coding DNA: TGTGCCAGCAGTGAAGGGTCGGGGGGGCCTTATGAGCAGTTCTTC.